This is a list of T cell receptor beta chains from one sample in a study of blood T cell repertoires in COVID-19. Only in-frame clones appear in the TCRdb table, and some are missing; sequencing was by immunoSEQ multiplex PCR. The sample yields about 120,000 clones, about 87% seen once. Sequenced sample: peripheral blood. The receptors stem from a woman in her seventies with acute or convalescent COVID-19. Both conserved end residues are part of each CDR3. The order of the fields is J gene, clone size, D gene, CDR3 length, V gene, CDR3 DNA, CDR3 protein. The D gene is left open where the match is weak. Size tells how often a clone was seen (once, few, many) or the class of an expanded clone, and some rows leave it out.

J: TRBJ2-3
size: -
D: TRBD2
length: 19
V: TRBV9
DNA: TGTGCCAGCAGCGTAGGGACTAGCGGGGGGAACAGGCAGGGAGATACGCAGTATTTT
CDR3: CASSVGTSGGNRQGDTQYF

J: TRBJ1-2
size: once
D: -
length: 13
V: TRBV30
DNA: TGTGCCTGGAGTATTGGGACTATCCCTGGCTACACCTTC
CDR3: CAWSIGTIPGYTF

J: TRBJ2-5
size: once
D: -
length: 14
V: TRBV5-1
DNA: TGCGCCAGCAGCGCATGGAAGGGGGACGGGACCCAGTACTTC
CDR3: CASSAWKGDGTQYF

J: TRBJ2-5
size: -
D: -
length: 18
V: TRBV3-1/TRBV3-2
DNA: TGTGCCAGCAGCCTCGGTTCCTTGTCGGGGGGCCACCAAGAGACCCAGTACTTC
CDR3: CASSLGSLSGGHQETQYF

J: TRBJ1-6
size: -
D: -
length: 13
V: TRBV7-9
DNA: TGTGCCAGCAGCTTACCAGGGAATTCACCCCTCCACTTT
CDR3: CASSLPGNSPLHF

J: TRBJ2-3
size: -
D: -
length: 14
V: TRBV7-2
DNA: TGTGCCAGCAGCTTAGTACAAAGCACAGATACGCAGTATTTT
CDR3: CASSLVQSTDTQYF

J: TRBJ1-6
size: -
D: -
length: 13
V: TRBV9
DNA: TGTGCCAGCAGCCTGGAGGGGCATTCACCCCTCCACTTT
CDR3: CASSLEGHSPLHF

J: TRBJ2-7
size: -
D: -
length: 13
V: TRBV30
DNA: TGTGCCTGGGGGCAGGGGCGAACGGGGGAGCAGTACTTC
CDR3: CAWGQGRTGEQYF

J: TRBJ2-2
size: -
D: TRBD2
length: 14
V: TRBV19
DNA: TGTGCCAGTCGCGGGGGGCTGTACACCGGGGAGCTGTTTTTT
CDR3: CASRGGLYTGELFF

J: TRBJ1-1
size: -
D: TRBD1
length: 15
V: TRBV19
DNA: TGTGCCGCCCGGGGGGGACAGACGATTAACACTGAAGCTTTCTTT
CDR3: CAARGGQTINTEAFF

J: TRBJ2-7
size: -
D: TRBD1
length: 14
V: TRBV15
DNA: TGTGCCACCGGCCGGGACAGGGGCTCCTACGAGCAGTACTTC
CDR3: CATGRDRGSYEQYF

J: TRBJ1-6
size: -
D: TRBD1
length: 19
V: TRBV6-1
DNA: TGTGCCAGCAGTGAATCGGGACAGGGGGCACCCGCCTATAATTCACCCCTCCACTTT
CDR3: CASSESGQGAPAYNSPLHF

J: TRBJ1-3
size: -
D: -
length: 13
V: TRBV19
DNA: TGTGCCAGTAGTCTCGGGGGGAGAAACACCATATATTTT
CDR3: CASSLGGRNTIYF

J: TRBJ2-1
size: -
D: -
length: 15
V: TRBV4-2
DNA: TGTGCCAGCAGCCAAGGCCGAATGAGGTTTGGGGAGCAGTTCTTC
CDR3: CASSQGRMRFGEQFF

J: TRBJ2-7
size: -
D: TRBD1
length: 14
V: TRBV6-5
DNA: TGTGCCAGCAGTTGGGGGACAGGGGTCTACGAGCAGTACTTC
CDR3: CASSWGTGVYEQYF

J: TRBJ1-4
size: -
D: -
length: 15
V: TRBV5-6
DNA: TGTGCCAGCATTTCCCCTGCCGGGACTCGCGAAAAACTGTTTTTT
CDR3: CASISPAGTREKLFF

J: TRBJ2-2
size: -
D: TRBD2
length: 19
V: TRBV28
DNA: TGTGCCAGCAACGGTCCCCGGACTAGCGGGGGCCCGAACACCGGGGAGCTGTTTTTT
CDR3: CASNGPRTSGGPNTGELFF

J: TRBJ1-2
size: -
D: TRBD1
length: 14
V: TRBV6-6
DNA: TGTGCCAGCAGTTACTCGACAGGGAACTATGGCTACACCTTC
CDR3: CASSYSTGNYGYTF

J: TRBJ2-1
size: -
D: -
length: 13
V: TRBV23-1
DNA: TGCGCCAGCAGCGGGCGCGGGTTTAATGAGCAGTTCTTC
CDR3: CASSGRGFNEQFF

J: TRBJ1-1
size: -
D: -
length: 13
V: TRBV18
DNA: TGTGCCAGCTCCCCAACTGAGAGGACTGAAGCTTTCTTT
CDR3: CASSPTERTEAFF

J: TRBJ1-5
size: -
D: TRBD1
length: 12
V: TRBV28
DNA: TGTGCCAGCCGACAGGGGATCCAGCCCCAGCATTTT
CDR3: CASRQGIQPQHF

J: TRBJ2-5
size: -
D: -
length: 13
V: TRBV5-1
DNA: TGCGCCAGCAGCCTGACAGCTACGGAGACCCAGTACTTC
CDR3: CASSLTATETQYF

J: TRBJ2-5
size: once
D: TRBD2
length: 15
V: TRBV18
DNA: TGTGCCAGCTCACCACCCCTAGCGGGGGAAGAGACCCAGTACTTC
CDR3: CASSPPLAGEETQYF

J: TRBJ1-2
size: -
D: TRBD1
length: 14
V: TRBV9
DNA: TGTGCCAGCAGCGGCATACAGGGGGCAGGTGGCTACACCTTC
CDR3: CASSGIQGAGGYTF

J: TRBJ2-7
size: -
D: TRBD1
length: 18
V: TRBV9
DNA: TGTGCCAGCAGCGTAGGTAGGGACAGGGGGCCCCTCTCCTACGAGCAGTACTTC
CDR3: CASSVGRDRGPLSYEQYF

J: TRBJ2-2
size: -
D: -
length: 11
V: TRBV6-5
DNA: TGTCCCTCGGGGGACACCGGGGAGCTGTTTTTT
CDR3: CPSGDTGELFF

J: TRBJ1-2
size: -
D: -
length: 13
V: TRBV24-1
DNA: TGTGCCACCAGTGATTTCCATGGACACTCCTACACCTTC
CDR3: CATSDFHGHSYTF

J: TRBJ2-1
size: -
D: TRBD1
length: 15
V: TRBV6-5
DNA: TGTGCCAGCATCGAGACAGGGGGCTCCTACAATGAGCAGTTCTTC
CDR3: CASIETGGSYNEQFF

J: TRBJ2-5
size: -
D: TRBD2
length: 15
V: TRBV4-1
DNA: TGCGCCAGCAGCCAAGTCCCAGCGGGGGCTTCGACCCAGTACTTC
CDR3: CASSQVPAGASTQYF

J: TRBJ2-4
size: -
D: -
length: 17
V: TRBV7-9
DNA: TGTGCCAGCAGCTTAAATATTGCGGGGAATGCCAAAAACATTCAGTACTTC
CDR3: CASSLNIAGNAKNIQYF

J: TRBJ1-5
size: -
D: -
length: 15
V: TRBV5-6
DNA: TGTGCCAGCAGCTTGTACCCAGAATATAATCAGCCCCAGCATTTT
CDR3: CASSLYPEYNQPQHF

J: TRBJ2-7
size: -
D: TRBD1
length: 11
V: TRBV20-1
DNA: TGCAGTGCGTCCGACAGGGTTGGTCAGTACTTC
CDR3: CSASDRVGQYF

J: TRBJ2-3
size: -
D: TRBD2
length: 17
V: TRBV3-1/TRBV3-2
DNA: TGTGCCAGCAGCGCTGGACTAGCGGGGGCCCTCACAGATACGCAGTATTTT
CDR3: CASSAGLAGALTDTQYF

J: TRBJ1-6
size: -
D: -
length: 19
V: TRBV6-1
DNA: TGTGCCAGCAGTGAAGGTTGGGGACAAGGGAGCTCCTATAATTCACCCCTCCACTTT
CDR3: CASSEGWGQGSSYNSPLHF

J: TRBJ1-6
size: -
D: -
length: 13
V: TRBV5-1
DNA: TGCGCCAGCAGCTTGACAGGGCATTCACCCCTCCACTTT
CDR3: CASSLTGHSPLHF

J: TRBJ2-1
size: -
D: TRBD1
length: 14
V: TRBV5-1
DNA: TGCGCCAGCAGCCTCGGACAGGCAACCGGTGAGCAGTTCTTC
CDR3: CASSLGQATGEQFF

J: TRBJ2-5
size: -
D: TRBD1
length: 18
V: TRBV5-6
DNA: TGTGCCAGCAGCGACCCAGCAGGGGGCGCTTCGTATCAAGAGACCCAGTACTTC
CDR3: CASSDPAGGASYQETQYF

J: TRBJ1-1
size: -
D: -
length: 12
V: TRBV18
DNA: TGTGCCAGCTCACCCGGACAGAGTGAAGCTTTCTTT
CDR3: CASSPGQSEAFF

J: TRBJ1-6
size: -
D: TRBD1
length: 15
V: TRBV19
DNA: TGTGCCAGTAGTATTGGCGGACAGGGCCCCTCACCCCTCCACTTT
CDR3: CASSIGGQGPSPLHF

J: TRBJ2-3
size: -
D: -
length: 14
V: TRBV7-7
DNA: TGTGCTAGCAGCTTAGGGCAGGCGTCAGATACGCAGTATTTT
CDR3: CASSLGQASDTQYF

J: TRBJ2-3
size: once
D: TRBD2
length: 16
V: TRBV7-9
DNA: TGTGCCAGCAGCCCCCGCGGCGGGGGACGCACAGATACGCAGTATTTT
CDR3: CASSPRGGGRTDTQYF

J: TRBJ1-3
size: -
D: -
length: 15
V: TRBV6-5
DNA: TGTGCCAGCGTGAACAGATATTACTCTGGAAACACCATATATTTT
CDR3: CASVNRYYSGNTIYF

J: TRBJ1-5
size: -
D: -
length: 14
V: TRBV2
DNA: TGTGCCAGCACCTTCGGGATATCCAATCAGCCCCAGCATTTT
CDR3: CASTFGISNQPQHF

J: TRBJ1-3
size: -
D: -
length: 14
V: TRBV19
DNA: TGTGCCAGTAGGGATCAGGCCTCTGGAAACACCATATATTTT
CDR3: CASRDQASGNTIYF

J: TRBJ2-7
size: -
D: TRBD2
length: 14
V: TRBV2
DNA: TGTGCCAGCCAAGGACTAGCGGGGGCCTACGAGCAGTACTTC
CDR3: CASQGLAGAYEQYF

J: TRBJ2-7
size: -
D: -
length: 16
V: TRBV3-1/TRBV3-2
DNA: TGTGCCAGCAGCCTAGACGTCGGAGGGGGCAGGTACGAGCAGTACTTC
CDR3: CASSLDVGGGRYEQYF